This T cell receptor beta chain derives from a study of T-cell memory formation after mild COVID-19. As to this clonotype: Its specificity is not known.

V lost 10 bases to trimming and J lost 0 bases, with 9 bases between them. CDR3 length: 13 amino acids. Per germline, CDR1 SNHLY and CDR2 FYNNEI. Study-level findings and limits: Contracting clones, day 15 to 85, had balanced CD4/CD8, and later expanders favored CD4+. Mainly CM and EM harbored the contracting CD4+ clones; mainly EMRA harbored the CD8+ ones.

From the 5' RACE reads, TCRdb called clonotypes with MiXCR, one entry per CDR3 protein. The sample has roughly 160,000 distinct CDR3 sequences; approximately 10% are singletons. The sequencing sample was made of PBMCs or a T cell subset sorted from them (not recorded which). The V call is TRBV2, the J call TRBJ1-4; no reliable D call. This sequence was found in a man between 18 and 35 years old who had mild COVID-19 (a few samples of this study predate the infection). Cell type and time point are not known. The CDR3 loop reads CATRFPTNEKLFF. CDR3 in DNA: TGTGCCACCAGGTTCCCAACTAATGAAAAACTGTTTTTT.